The rows below give T cell receptor beta chains drawn from one sample of a study of a mutant IDH1 vaccine in newly diagnosed glioma. Sequenced by immunoSEQ multiplex PCR; TCRdb stores in-frame clones only, minus some. The data contain about 51,000 clones, 60% to 85% of them singletons. Specimen: PBMCs, collected from a glioma patient treated with radiotherapy, temozolomide or both. Receptors were obtained from a woman in her 40s with glioma. CDR3s include the opening cysteine and the closing phenylalanine or tryptophan. A D gene is named only where the DNA matches it firmly. Only part of the rows carry a size: once, few, many, or a class if the clone is expanded.

.	.	TRBV30	TRBJ2-7	CAWSVKGSSYEQYF	TGTGCCTGGAGTGTTAAGGGGAGCTCCTACGAGCAGTACTTC
.	.	TRBV9	TRBJ2-5	CASSVRGQETQYF	TGTGCCAGCAGCGTAAGGGGGCAAGAGACCCAGTACTTC
.	.	TRBV6-5	TRBJ2-7	CASSYSTGRVSYEQYF	TGTGCCAGCAGTTACTCGACCGGCAGGGTATCCTACGAGCAGTACTTC
.	.	TRBV2	TRBJ2-1	CASTKVGIIGNEQFF	TGTGCCAGCACCAAGGTAGGAATAATCGGTAATGAGCAGTTCTTC
.	few	TRBV29-1	TRBJ2-1	CSVEVTGGDYNEQFF	TGCAGCGTTGAAGTGACAGGCGGGGACTACAATGAGCAGTTCTTC
TRBD1	.	TRBV6-5	TRBJ2-2	CASTVDREDGELFF	TGTGCCAGCACCGTGGACAGGGAAGACGGGGAGCTGTTTTTT
.	.	TRBV7-3	TRBJ1-1	CASSLISGAEAFF	TGTGCCAGCAGCTTAATATCCGGAGCTGAAGCTTTCTTT
.	.	TRBV30	TRBJ1-2	CAWGSFQQAHYGYTF	TGTGCCTGGGGTTCTTTCCAACAGGCACACTATGGCTACACCTTC
.	once	TRBV29-1	TRBJ2-7	CSVGGGDFSYEQYF	TGCAGCGTTGGTGGGGGTGACTTTTCCTACGAGCAGTACTTC
TRBD1	medium-sized	TRBV10-3	TRBJ1-2	CAISEDREYGYTF	TGTGCCATCAGTGAAGACAGGGAATATGGCTACACCTTC
.	once	TRBV29-1	TRBJ1-2	CSAEHRYVYTF	TGCAGCGCTGAACATCGCTACGTGTACACCTTC
.	.	TRBV2	TRBJ2-7	CASSEATSRQAQTRSYEQYF	TGTGCCAGCAGTGAAGCGACGAGCCGACAGGCCCAAACCAGGTCCTACGAGCAGTACTTC
.	.	TRBV7-6	TRBJ1-1	CASSLEGRINTEAFF	TGTGCCAGCAGCTTAGAGGGACGGATAAACACTGAAGCTTTCTTT
.	.	TRBV27	TRBJ2-7	CASSPSTGIKLYEQYF	TGTGCCAGCAGCCCCTCGACAGGAATTAAGCTTTACGAGCAGTACTTC
TRBD1	.	TRBV30	TRBJ1-4	CEGTGGKLFF	TGTGAAGGGACAGGGGGGAAACTGTTTTTT
TRBD1	.	TRBV5-1	TRBJ2-2	CASREGAGTNTGELFF	TGCGCCAGCAGAGAGGGGGCAGGGACGAACACCGGGGAGCTGTTTTTT
TRBD2	.	TRBV19	TRBJ2-7	CASSIPAGLAGHEQYF	TGTGCCAGTAGTATACCCGCGGGACTAGCGGGCCACGAGCAGTACTTC
TRBD2	.	TRBV10-1	TRBJ2-7	CANHGGTRGNEQYF	TGCGCCAACCACGGGGGGACTAGGGGGAACGAGCAGTACTTC
TRBD1	.	TRBV5-1	TRBJ2-5	CASSSRQGGTEETQYF	TGCGCCAGCAGCTCCCGACAGGGGGGCACCGAGGAGACCCAGTACTTC
.	.	TRBV9	TRBJ1-1	CASSVEVMSPEAFF	TGTGCCAGCAGCGTAGAGGTAATGAGTCCTGAAGCTTTCTTT
TRBD2	.	TRBV5-1	TRBJ2-7	CASSLEASGEQYF	TGCGCCAGCAGCTTGGAGGCTAGCGGCGAGCAGTACTTC
.	.	TRBV10-3	TRBJ2-3	CAISVTDTQYF	TGTGCCATCAGCGTCACAGATACGCAGTATTTT
TRBD1	.	TRBV19	TRBJ2-1	CASSPPRQGEYNEQFF	TGTGCCAGTAGCCCTCCGAGACAGGGCGAGTACAATGAGCAGTTCTTC
.	.	TRBV2	TRBJ2-7	CAMRGRETSYEQYF	TGTGCCATGAGAGGGCGTGAAACCTCCTACGAGCAGTACTTC
TRBD2	.	TRBV5-1	TRBJ2-7	CASSQRGVLGEQYF	TGCGCCAGCAGCCAGCGGGGGGTCTTAGGGGAGCAGTACTTC
.	.	TRBV2	TRBJ2-7	CASRAWGGGQYF	TGTGCCAGCAGGGCATGGGGTGGAGGGCAGTACTTC
.	.	TRBV6-1	TRBJ1-4	CASSEERVTNEKLFF	TGTGCCAGCAGTGAAGAACGGGTGACTAATGAAAAACTGTTTTTT
.	.	TRBV10-3	TRBJ2-7	CAISESFRYEQYF	TGTGCCATCAGTGAGTCCTTTCGTTACGAGCAGTACTTC
.	.	TRBV7-9	TRBJ1-1	CASSPTEAFF	TGTGCCAGCAGTCCGACCGAAGCTTTCTTT
.	.	TRBV2	TRBJ1-1	CASSKIGGAFF	TGTGCCAGCAGCAAAATCGGGGGAGCTTTCTTT
.	.	TRBV10-1	TRBJ2-1	CASSEVHEQFF	TGCGCCAGCAGTGAGGTCCATGAGCAGTTCTTC
.	.	TRBV2	TRBJ2-2	CASSESGVNTGELFF	TGTGCCAGCAGTGAAAGTGGGGTTAACACCGGGGAGCTGTTTTTT
.	.	TRBV7-8	TRBJ2-5	CASSRIASQETQYF	TGTGCCAGCAGCCGCATCGCCAGCCAAGAGACCCAGTACTTC
.	.	TRBV5-6	TRBJ2-1	CASSLVGFLHEQFF	TGTGCCAGCAGCCTGGTGGGGTTCCTCCATGAGCAGTTCTTC
.	.	TRBV13	TRBJ1-6	CASSLMTPGRHSPLHF	TGTGCCAGCAGCTTAATGACTCCCGGACGCCATTCACCCCTCCACTTT
.	few	TRBV6-5	TRBJ1-3	CASSYSAGNTIYF	TGTGCCAGCAGTTACTCAGCTGGAAACACCATATATTTT
.	few	TRBV30	TRBJ1-1	CAWSDEAVNTEAFF	TGTGCCTGGAGCGATGAGGCGGTGAACACTGAAGCTTTCTTT
.	few	TRBV2	TRBJ1-6	CASGGTTLHF	TGTGCCAGCGGGGGGACGACCCTCCACTTT
TRBD1	.	TRBV6-5	TRBJ1-1	CASSFQGGAEAFF	TGTGCCAGCAGTTTTCAAGGGGGCGCCGAAGCTTTCTTT
.	.	TRBV6-5	TRBJ2-2	CASSGASNTGELFF	TGTGCCAGCAGCGGTGCCTCGAACACCGGGGAGCTGTTTTTT
.	once	TRBV5-1	TRBJ1-4	CASSLEPGGTNEKLFF	TGCGCCAGCAGCTTGGAACCCGGGGGCACTAATGAAAAACTGTTTTTT
TRBD1	once	TRBV5-1	TRBJ2-2	CASSLGQGIGELFF	TGCGCCAGCAGCTTGGGACAGGGGATCGGGGAGCTGTTTTTT
.	.	TRBV9	TRBJ1-2	CASSVDPVYGYTF	TGTGCCAGCAGCGTAGATCCGGTTTATGGCTACACCTTC
TRBD2	.	TRBV19	TRBJ2-2	CASSATSGGTGELFF	TGTGCCAGTAGTGCCACTAGCGGGGGCACCGGGGAGCTGTTTTTT
.	.	TRBV5-1	TRBJ1-1	CASSLGGAEAEAFF	TGCGCCAGCTCTCTGGGGGGCGCGGAGGCTGAAGCTTTCTTT
.	.	TRBV11-2	TRBJ1-1	CASSLSGKTEAFF	TGTGCCAGCAGCTTATCAGGGAAGACTGAAGCTTTCTTT
.	.	TRBV6-1	TRBJ1-6	CASSARGQDSPLHF	TGTGCCAGCAGTGCAAGGGGTCAGGATTCACCCCTCCACTTT
.	.	TRBV29-1	TRBJ1-4	CSVAVEANEKLFF	TGCAGCGTTGCAGTGGAAGCTAATGAAAAACTGTTTTTT
.	.	TRBV5-1	TRBJ2-7	CASSLGVSYGSYEQYF	TGCGCCAGCAGCTTGGGGGTGTCGTACGGCTCCTACGAGCAGTACTTC
.	once	TRBV10-3	TRBJ2-1	CAIGGVRDIEFF	TGTGCCATCGGAGGTGTCCGGGACATCGAGTTCTTC
.	.	TRBV6-5	TRBJ2-5	CASSYSVPGPQETQYF	TGTGCCAGCAGTTACTCGGTCCCGGGTCCCCAAGAGACCCAGTACTTC
.	.	TRBV30	TRBJ1-3	CAWVPPSGNTIYF	TGTGCCTGGGTGCCTCCCTCTGGAAACACCATATATTTT
.	.	TRBV15	TRBJ2-7	CATSRERGAYEQYF	TGTGCCACCAGCAGAGAGCGGGGCGCCTACGAGCAGTACTTC
.	.	TRBV2	TRBJ2-1	CASSEEVNLGNEQFF	TGTGCCAGCAGTGAAGAAGTCAATCTAGGCAATGAGCAGTTCTTC